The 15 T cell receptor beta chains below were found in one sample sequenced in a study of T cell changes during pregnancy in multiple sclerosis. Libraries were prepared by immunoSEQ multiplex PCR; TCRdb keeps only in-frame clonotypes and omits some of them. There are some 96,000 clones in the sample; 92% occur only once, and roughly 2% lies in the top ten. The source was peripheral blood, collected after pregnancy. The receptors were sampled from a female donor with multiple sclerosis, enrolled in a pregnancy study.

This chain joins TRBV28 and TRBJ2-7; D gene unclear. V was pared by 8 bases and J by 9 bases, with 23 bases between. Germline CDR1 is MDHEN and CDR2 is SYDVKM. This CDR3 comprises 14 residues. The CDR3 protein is CASAERTNPTRQYF. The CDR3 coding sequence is TGTGCCAGCGCCGAGAGAACGAACCCTACGAGGCAGTACTTC.

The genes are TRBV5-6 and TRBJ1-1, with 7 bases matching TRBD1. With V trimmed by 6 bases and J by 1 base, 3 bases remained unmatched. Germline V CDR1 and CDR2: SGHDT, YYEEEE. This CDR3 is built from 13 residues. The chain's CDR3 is CASTPGGNTEAFF. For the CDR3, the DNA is TGTGCCAGCACCCCAGGGGGGAACACTGAAGCTTTCTTT.

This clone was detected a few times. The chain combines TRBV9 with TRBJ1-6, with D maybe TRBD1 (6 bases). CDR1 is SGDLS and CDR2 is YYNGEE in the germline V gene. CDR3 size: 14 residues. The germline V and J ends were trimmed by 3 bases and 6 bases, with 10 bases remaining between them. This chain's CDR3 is CASSDRVANSPLHF. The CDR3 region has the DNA TGTGCCAGCAGCGACAGGGTAGCTAATTCACCCCTCCACTTT.

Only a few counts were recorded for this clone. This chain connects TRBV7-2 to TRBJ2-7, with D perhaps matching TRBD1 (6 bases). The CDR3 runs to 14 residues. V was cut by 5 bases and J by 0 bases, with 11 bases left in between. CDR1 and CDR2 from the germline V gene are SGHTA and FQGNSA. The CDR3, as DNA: TGTGCCAGCAGCCGTACAGGGTCCTCCTACGAGCAGTACTTC. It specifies CASSRTGSSYEQYF.

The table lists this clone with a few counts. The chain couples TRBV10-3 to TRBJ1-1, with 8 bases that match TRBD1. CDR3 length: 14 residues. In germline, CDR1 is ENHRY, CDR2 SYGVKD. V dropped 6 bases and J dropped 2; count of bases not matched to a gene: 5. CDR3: CAIRDRVANTEAFF. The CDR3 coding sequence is TGTGCCATCAGGGACAGGGTTGCAAACACTGAAGCTTTCTTT.

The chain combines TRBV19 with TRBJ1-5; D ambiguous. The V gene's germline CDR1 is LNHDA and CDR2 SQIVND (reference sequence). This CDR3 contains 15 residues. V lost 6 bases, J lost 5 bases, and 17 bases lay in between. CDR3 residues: CASSPVGQVDQPQHF. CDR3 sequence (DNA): TGTGCCAGTAGCCCCGTTGGGCAGGTTGATCAGCCCCAGCATTTT.

The CDR3 is CASSRTGGENYGYTF. CDR3 bases: TGTGCCAGCAGCCGGACAGGGGGCGAGAACTATGGCTACACCTTC. The V gene is TRBV5-5, the J gene TRBJ1-2; 11 bases line up with TRBD1. The CDR3 extends over 15 amino acids. CDR1 SGHKS and CDR2 YYEKEE come from the germline V gene (reference sequence). V lost 4 bases to trimming and J lost 2 bases; unmatched junction nucleotides: 4.

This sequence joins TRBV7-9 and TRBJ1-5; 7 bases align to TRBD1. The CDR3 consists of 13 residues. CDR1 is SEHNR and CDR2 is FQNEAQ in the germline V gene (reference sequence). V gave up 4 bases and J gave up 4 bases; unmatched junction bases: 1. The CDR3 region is CASSSTGNQPQHF. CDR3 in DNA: TGTGCCAGCAGCTCGACAGGGAATCAGCCCCAGCATTTT.

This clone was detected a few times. This chain's CDR3 is CASSLVFEANTEAFF. CDR3 sequence (DNA): TGTGCCAGCAGCTTGGTATTTGAGGCAAACACTGAAGCTTTCTTT. This rearrangement joins TRBV5-4 to TRBJ1-1, with no clear D. Deletions cut 0 bases from V and 2 bases from J, with 11 bases between. Germline V gene data show CDR1 as SGHNT and CDR2 as YYREEE (reference sequence). The CDR3 consists of 15 residues. Together with reference TRBV5-4 and TRBJ1-1, the CDR3 gives the full variable domain: ETGVTQSPTHLIKTRGQQVTLRCSSQSGHNTVSWYQQALGQGPQFIFQYYREEENGRGNFPPRFSGLQFPNYSSELNVNALELDDSALYLCASSLVFEANTEAFFGQGTRLTVV.

The CDR3 loop reads CASNRGQGGYGYTF. DNA of the CDR3: TGTGCCAGCAATCGCGGACAGGGAGGCTATGGCTACACCTTC. This chain uses TRBV6-5 with TRBJ1-2; 8 bases fit TRBD1. The germline CDR1 and CDR2 sequences are MNHEY and SVGAGI. CDR3 length: 14 residues. Trimming at V came to 7 bases and at J to 4 bases, leaving 8 bases not matched to a gene.

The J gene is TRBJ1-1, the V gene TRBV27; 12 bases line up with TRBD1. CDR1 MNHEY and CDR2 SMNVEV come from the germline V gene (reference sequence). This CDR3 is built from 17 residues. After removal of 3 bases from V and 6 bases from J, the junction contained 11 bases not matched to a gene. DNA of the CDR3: TGTGCCAGCAGTTTTTTTGGGACAGGGGGCGGGATCGCTGAAGCTTTCTTT. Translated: CASSFFGTGGGIAEAFF.

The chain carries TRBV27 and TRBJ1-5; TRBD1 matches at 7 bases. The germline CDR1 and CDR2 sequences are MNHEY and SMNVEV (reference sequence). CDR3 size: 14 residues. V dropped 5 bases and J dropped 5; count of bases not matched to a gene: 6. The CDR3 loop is CASSQGTADQPQHF. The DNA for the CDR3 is TGTGCCAGCAGTCAAGGGACAGCGGATCAGCCCCAGCATTTT.

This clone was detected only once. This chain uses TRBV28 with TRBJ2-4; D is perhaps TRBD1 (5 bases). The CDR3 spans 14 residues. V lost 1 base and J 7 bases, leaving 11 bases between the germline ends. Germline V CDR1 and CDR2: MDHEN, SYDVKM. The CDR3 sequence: CASSLLGLGNIQYF. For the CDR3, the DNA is TGTGCCAGCAGTTTATTGGGGCTAGGGAACATTCAGTACTTC.

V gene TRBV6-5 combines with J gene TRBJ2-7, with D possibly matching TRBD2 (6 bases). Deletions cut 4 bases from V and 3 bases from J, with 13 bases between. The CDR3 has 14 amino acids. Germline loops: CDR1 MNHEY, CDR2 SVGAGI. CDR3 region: CASSFSSGGYEQYF. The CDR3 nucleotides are TGTGCCAGCAGTTTCAGTTCCGGGGGCTACGAGCAGTACTTC.

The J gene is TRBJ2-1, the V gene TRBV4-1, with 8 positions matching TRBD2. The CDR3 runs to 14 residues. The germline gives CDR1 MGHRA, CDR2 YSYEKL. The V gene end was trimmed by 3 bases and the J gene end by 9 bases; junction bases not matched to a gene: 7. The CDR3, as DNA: TGCGCCAGCAGCCACTCAGAGCGGGAGAGTGAGCAGTTCTTC. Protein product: CASSHSERESEQFF.